The clone carrying this T cell receptor (beta chain) came up a few times. The sample comes from a study of T-cell reconstitution after alpha-beta-depleted transplantation in children. Using unique molecular identifiers, the investigators prepared the TCRbeta library. TCRdb reanalysed the PCR reads using MiXCR and keeps one entry per CDR3 protein. Here the sample spans fewer than 1 million distinct CDR3 sequences, less than 20% being singletons. Trimming cost V 0 bases and J 0 bases, with 7 bases left between them. The CDR3 extends over 14 amino acids. Germline V gene data show CDR1 as SGHRS and CDR2 as YFSETQ.

The clonotype comes from a male patient aged 5 to 17 who had a stem cell transplant for acute lymphoblastic leukemia, so the T cells may come from the graft donor. The sample here was PBMCs, mostly from graft donor cells, taken 360 days after TCRalphabeta/CD19-depleted stem cell transplant. V gene TRBV5-1 combines with J gene TRBJ2-7, with no clear D. DNA of the CDR3: TGCGCCAGCAGCTTGGTCTCGAACTCCTACGAGCAGTACTTC. This translates into CASSLVSNSYEQYF. The full variable domain, rest sourced from reference TRBV5-1 and TRBJ2-7, is KAGVTQTPRYLIKTRGQQVTLSCSPISGHRSVSWYQQTPGQGLQFLFEYFSETQRNKGNFPGRFSGRQFSNSRSEMNVSTLELGDSALYLCASSLVSNSYEQYFGPGTRLTVT.